This entry is about one T cell receptor beta chain. At one end the junction does not follow the germline gene, possibly because of a read error. The sample is drawn from a study of tumor-infiltrating lymphocytes in primary liver carcinoma. Germline CDR1 and CDR2: SGHRS and YFSETQ. This CDR3 is built from 15 residues. Total RNA (approximately 450 ng) served as template for TCR beta cDNA synthesis primed by a constant-region primer. ARM-PCR was slightly modified, and three nested multiplex PCR rounds with it gave rise to the TCR beta libraries. Forward primers for TRBV1-TRBV30 and a C-beta reverse primer served the first two PCR rounds, at roughly 10 cycles each. Each CDR3 protein is one row after TCRdb ran MiXCR on the multiplex PCR reads. Altogether about 200,000 distinct CDR3 sequences are present, approximately 65% being singletons, with the ten largest covering roughly 7%. RNA isolated from unsorted whole blood supplied the blood RNA, with germline DNA also extracted.

The receptor was derived from a woman aged 60 to 75 with primary liver carcinoma and hepatitis B virus infection. The chain employs TRBV5-1 and TRBJ2-7; 9 bases agree with TRBD1. Specimen: peripheral blood. CDR3 in amino acids: CASSITGGAVYDQYF. CDR3 in DNA: TGCGCCAGCAGCATAACAGGGGGCGCGGTTTACGATCAGTACTTC.